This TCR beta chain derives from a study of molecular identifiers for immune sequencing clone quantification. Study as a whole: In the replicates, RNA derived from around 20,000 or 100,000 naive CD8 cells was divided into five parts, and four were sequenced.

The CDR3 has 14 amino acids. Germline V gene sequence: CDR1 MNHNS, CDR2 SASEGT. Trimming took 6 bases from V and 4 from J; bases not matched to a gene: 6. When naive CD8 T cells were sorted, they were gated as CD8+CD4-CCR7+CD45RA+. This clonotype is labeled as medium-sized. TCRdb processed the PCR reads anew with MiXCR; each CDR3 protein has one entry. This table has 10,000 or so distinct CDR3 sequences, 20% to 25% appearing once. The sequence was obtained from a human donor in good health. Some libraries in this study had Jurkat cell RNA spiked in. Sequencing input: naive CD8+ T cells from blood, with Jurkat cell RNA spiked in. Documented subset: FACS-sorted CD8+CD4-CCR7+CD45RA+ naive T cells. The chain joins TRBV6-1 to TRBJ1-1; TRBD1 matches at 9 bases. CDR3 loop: CASRDTGGTTEAFF. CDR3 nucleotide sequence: TGTGCCAGCAGGGATACAGGGGGCACCACTGAAGCTTTCTTT.